A selection of T cell receptor beta chains follows, all from one sample in a study of neoadjuvant anti-PD-1 for oral cavity cancer. The repertoire was sequenced with immunoSEQ multiplex PCR; TCRdb's copy has only in-frame clones and lacks some. Of 35,000 to 40,000 clones detected, around 40% appear once; the ten largest clones hold 16%. Here the sequenced sample was tumor tissue, taken after nivolumab (anti-PD-1) treatment. These receptors were taken from a person between 40 and 80 years old with oral cavity squamous cell carcinoma. Each CDR3 is given with its conserved first and last residue. The order of the fields is J gene, clone size, D gene, V gene, CDR3 protein, CDR3 DNA. D genes are given only for firm matches. Part of the rows lack a size; the others show once, few, many or a class for expanded clones.

>TRBJ1-1|few|TRBD1|TRBV19
CASKAGTANTEAFF
TGTGCCAGTAAAGCCGGGACAGCGAACACTGAAGCTTTCTTT
>TRBJ2-3|-|TRBD2|TRBV7-3
CASSFLRRASGVTTDTQYF
TGTGCCAGCAGCTTCCTAAGGCGGGCTAGCGGGGTAACTACAGATACGCAGTATTTT
>TRBJ1-2|-|-|TRBV5-1
CASSLGDHGYTF
TGCGCCAGCAGCTTGGGGGACCATGGCTACACCTTC
>TRBJ2-7|-|TRBD1|TRBV7-3
CASTSRQGYF
TGTGCCAGCACCTCCCGACAGGGGTACTTC
>TRBJ1-4|few|-|TRBV28
CASSFGSNEKLFF
TGTGCCAGCAGTTTTGGTAGTAATGAAAAACTGTTTTTT
>TRBJ2-3|-|-|TRBV5-6
CASSSEMGDTQYF
TGTGCCAGCAGCTCCGAAATGGGAGATACGCAGTATTTT
>TRBJ1-5|few|TRBD1|TRBV6-5
CASATGVSNQPQHF
TGTGCCAGCGCGACAGGGGTTAGCAATCAGCCCCAGCATTTT
>TRBJ1-2|-|-|TRBV5-4
CASTNGRGANYGYTF
TGTGCCAGCACCAACGGCAGGGGAGCTAACTATGGCTACACCTTC
>TRBJ1-1|-|-|TRBV9
CASSAYTGEAFF
TGTGCCAGCAGCGCCTATACAGGTGAAGCTTTCTTT
>TRBJ2-7|-|-|TRBV7-3
CASSSNTGSYEQYF
TGTGCCAGCAGCTCGAATACAGGTTCTTACGAGCAGTACTTC
>TRBJ2-7|few|TRBD2|TRBV5-6
CASSLWASGDEQYF
TGTGCCAGCAGCTTGTGGGCTAGCGGAGACGAGCAGTACTTC
>TRBJ1-1|few|-|TRBV28
CASSLNMNTEAFF
TGTGCCAGCAGTTTAAACATGAACACTGAAGCTTTCTTT
>TRBJ2-1|-|-|TRBV6-4
CASSDSKFTEQFF
TGTGCCAGCAGTGACTCGAAATTCACCGAGCAGTTCTTC
>TRBJ1-3|-|-|TRBV18
CASSPLGIEDTIYF
TGTGCCAGCTCACCCCTCGGAATCGAGGACACCATATATTTT
>TRBJ2-7|-|TRBD2|TRBV18
CASSPPSGGKSYEQYF
TGTGCCAGCTCACCACCTAGCGGGGGGAAGTCCTACGAGCAGTACTTC
>TRBJ2-7|-|TRBD1|TRBV7-9
CASSVGQGGYEQYF
TGTGCCAGCAGCGTCGGACAGGGGGGTTACGAGCAGTACTTC
>TRBJ1-2|-|TRBD1|TRBV6-1
CATNDAGTGGRGYTF
TGTGCCACCAATGATGCCGGGACAGGGGGAAGGGGCTACACCTTC
>TRBJ1-4|few|-|TRBV5-1
CASSLEGGIHEKLFF
TGCGCCAGCAGCTTGGAAGGGGGGATTCATGAAAAACTGTTTTTT
>TRBJ1-2|-|-|TRBV19
CASSEGDRFYGYTF
TGTGCCAGTAGTGAAGGAGATAGGTTCTATGGCTACACCTTC
>TRBJ2-5|-|-|TRBV28
CASSLWNGEETQYF
TGTGCCAGCAGTTTATGGAACGGGGAAGAGACCCAGTACTTC
>TRBJ2-5|few|-|TRBV19
CASSPDSGLQETQYF
TGTGCCAGTAGTCCCGACTCCGGACTGCAAGAGACCCAGTACTTC
>TRBJ2-3|-|TRBD2|TRBV27
CASSLSGTSGTDTQYF
TGTGCCAGCAGTTTATCTGGGACTAGCGGCACAGATACGCAGTATTTT
>TRBJ1-2|-|TRBD1|TRBV28
CASISYPDRDGYTF
TGTGCCAGCATTTCCTACCCGGACAGGGATGGCTACACCTTC
>TRBJ2-3|-|-|TRBV4-1
CASSQEVFLATQYF
TGCGCCAGCAGCCAAGAGGTTTTCCTCGCCACGCAGTATTTT
>TRBJ1-1|few|-|TRBV2
CASCPQGSGNTEAFF
TGTGCCAGCTGTCCTCAGGGATCGGGAAACACTGAAGCTTTCTTT
>TRBJ2-7|-|-|TRBV5-1
CASSPGTIGEQYF
TGCGCCAGCAGTCCCGGGACCATCGGCGAGCAGTACTTC
>TRBJ2-7|-|TRBD1|TRBV10-3
CAIRQPGQGQSYEQYF
TGTGCCATCAGGCAACCGGGACAGGGGCAATCCTACGAGCAGTACTTC
>TRBJ2-3|few|-|TRBV27
CASRGWGPGSTDTQYF
TGTGCCAGCAGGGGATGGGGTCCAGGTAGCACAGATACGCAGTATTTT
>TRBJ2-3|few|-|TRBV16
CASSQRTPGSDTQYF
TGTGCCAGCAGCCAACGAACTCCGGGATCAGATACGCAGTATTTT
>TRBJ2-5|medium-sized|TRBD2|TRBV7-3
CASSHGTQRGTQYF
TGTGCCAGCAGCCATGGGACCCAGCGGGGGACCCAGTACTTC
>TRBJ2-2|-|-|TRBV6-5
CASSYSGYSGELFF
TGTGCCAGCAGTTACTCGGGGTACAGCGGGGAGCTGTTTTTT
>TRBJ2-4|-|TRBD2|TRBV4-2
CASSQDGLAGGLAKNIQYF
TGTGCCAGCAGCCAAGATGGCCTAGCGGGGGGGCTTGCCAAAAACATTCAGTACTTC
>TRBJ2-3|-|-|TRBV6-5
CASSTETDTQYF
TGTGCCAGCAGCACAGAAACAGATACGCAGTATTTT
>TRBJ1-2|once|TRBD1|TRBV28
CASRLTGGGGYTF
TGTGCCAGCAGGCTAACAGGGGGCGGTGGCTACACCTTC
>TRBJ2-7|-|-|TRBV27
CASRPAAGKAYEQYF
TGTGCCAGCAGGCCCGCCGCGGGGAAGGCCTACGAGCAGTACTTC
>TRBJ2-1|-|TRBD1|TRBV5-1
CASRLRSQGASDEQFF
TGCGCCAGCAGGCTCCGATCGCAGGGGGCATCTGATGAGCAGTTCTTC
>TRBJ1-5|-|-|TRBV23-1
CASSQSRTAGPQHF
TGCGCCAGCAGTCAATCGCGGACCGCTGGCCCCCAGCATTTT
>TRBJ1-6|-|TRBD1|TRBV6-5
CASSYDRDRADSPLHF
TGTGCCAGCAGTTACGACCGGGACAGGGCCGATTCACCCCTCCACTTT
>TRBJ1-5|medium-sized|-|TRBV19
CASSIWGGGNQPQHF
TGTGCCAGTAGTATTTGGGGTGGGGGCAATCAGCCCCAGCATTTT